The 26 T cell receptor beta chains below come from one sample, sequenced in a study of T cell responses to AZD1222 COVID-19 vaccine. Profiled with immunoSEQ multiplex PCR; TCRdb holds only in-frame clones, not every one. The table lists about 110,000 clones, 91% of them singletons. The sequences come from peripheral blood, collected on day 0 of AZD1222 vaccination. These receptor sequences come from an adult in good health.

The rearrangement uses TRBV18 and TRBJ1-1, with TRBD1 identical over 10 bases. Germline CDR1 and CDR2: KGHSH and LQKENI. V shed 6 bases and J 3 bases; nucleotides not matched to a gene: 4. The CDR3 totals 14 residues. DNA for the CDR3: TGTGCCAGCTCGACGGGACAGGGGCACACTGAAGCTTTCTTT. It yields the protein CASSTGQGHTEAFF.

The chain links TRBV5-1 to TRBJ2-1; 13 bases map to TRBD2. Germline CDR1 reads SGHRS; CDR2 reads YFSETQ. This CDR3 contains 15 residues. With V trimmed by 0 bases and J by 8 bases, 2 bases remained unmatched. DNA for the CDR3: TGCGCCAGCAGCTTGGGACTAGCGGGAGGCGATGAGCAGTTCTTC. Protein sequence: CASSLGLAGGDEQFF.

The chain uses TRBV29-1 and TRBJ1-2; a possible D gene is TRBD1 (6 bases). There are 14 residues in the CDR3. V was cut by 1 base and J by 3 bases, with 12 bases left in between. CDR1 and CDR2 (germline): SQVTM, ANQGSEA. CDR3 in DNA: TGCAGCGTTGAAGGAGGGGGGTTTGACTATGGCTACACCTTC. Its protein product is CSVEGGGFDYGYTF. The complete variable domain, with remaining parts taken from reference TRBV29-1 and TRBJ1-2, reads SAVISQKPSRDICQRGTSLTIQCQVDSQVTMMFWYRQQPGQSLTLIATANQGSEATYESGFVIDKFPISRPNLTFSTLTVSNMSPEDSSIYLCSVEGGGFDYGYTFGSGTRLTVV.

This chain uses TRBV18 with TRBJ1-2; D is ambiguous. The CDR3 contains 13 residues. Germline CDR1 KGHSH, CDR2 LQKENI. Trimming left V 5 bases short and J 1 base short, with 8 bases between. The chain's CDR3 is CASSSGDNYGYTF. The CDR3 bases are TGTGCCAGCTCATCAGGAGATAACTATGGCTACACCTTC.

The chain combines TRBV11-2 with TRBJ1-3; D is perhaps TRBD1 (5 bases). This CDR3 region has 16 residues. Germline V gene sequence: CDR1 SGHAT, CDR2 FQNNGV. The germline V and J ends were trimmed by 3 bases and 0 bases, with 12 bases remaining between them. The CDR3 nucleotides are TGTGCCAGCAGCTTCTACGGGGACCTCTCTGGAAACACCATATATTTT. The encoded protein is CASSFYGDLSGNTIYF.

This chain joins TRBV6-5 and TRBJ2-1; D assignment may be TRBD1 or TRBD2 (5 bases each). This CDR3 is built from 14 residues. Germline V gene sequence: CDR1 MNHEY, CDR2 SVGAGI. Trimming took off 6 bases at V and 5 bases at J, with 14 bases between the two ends. CDR3 DNA sequence: TGTGCCAGCAGCCCCGGGACCCTTGACAATGAGCAGTTCTTC. It encodes CASSPGTLDNEQFF.

The CDR3, as DNA: TGCAGTGCTAGGAATGCGTACGAGCAGTACTTC. Translated, it gives CSARNAYEQYF. This chain joins TRBV20-1 and TRBJ2-7; D remains ambiguous. V lost 3 bases and J 4 bases, leaving 7 bases between the germline ends. The germline V gene encodes CDR1 DFQATT and CDR2 SNEGSKA (reference sequence). The CDR3 length is 11 residues.

The gene calls are TRBV9 and TRBJ2-2; 10 positions match TRBD1. This CDR3 contains 17 residues. CDR1 and CDR2 (germline): SGDLS, YYNGEE. The V and J ends lost 2 bases and 2 bases, in that order; junction bases with no gene match: 6. CDR3 protein: CASSVQRDRGNTGELFF. The CDR3 DNA reads as TGTGCCAGCAGCGTGCAGCGGGACAGGGGAAACACCGGGGAGCTGTTTTTT.

The V call is TRBV7-9, the J call TRBJ2-2; either TRBD1 or TRBD2 may supply D (5 bases each). The V end lost 4 bases, the J end lost 8 bases, and 11 bases lay between the germline ends. In germline, CDR1 is SEHNR, CDR2 FQNEAQ (reference sequence). The CDR3 contains 13 residues. The CDR3 here is CASSSLGEGELFF. CDR3 nucleotide sequence: TGTGCCAGCAGCTCGCTGGGGGAAGGGGAGCTGTTTTTT.

The V call is TRBV7-8, the J call TRBJ2-1; no clear D gene. The CDR3 is 15 amino acids. The V gene lost 1 base and the J gene lost 3 bases, with 10 bases spanning the gap. Germline values: CDR1 SGHVS, CDR2 FQNEAQ. CDR3: CASSLEGKGYNEQFF. In DNA, the CDR3 is TGTGCCAGCAGCTTAGAAGGGAAGGGCTACAATGAGCAGTTCTTC.

This clone rates as medium-sized. The J gene is TRBJ2-3, the V gene TRBV7-6, with 12 bases that match TRBD2. Germline CDR1 reads SGHVS; CDR2 reads FNYEAQ. The CDR3 sequence is 17 residues long. Unmatched junction bases numbered 3, after V lost 0 bases and J lost 2 bases. CDR3 loop: CASSLAGLAGYTDTQYF. Here the CDR3 DNA reads TGTGCCAGCAGCTTAGCAGGACTAGCGGGATACACAGATACGCAGTATTTT.

This clone is medium-sized by share. The chain uses TRBV9 and TRBJ1-1; 8 nucleotides agree with TRBD1. V lost 3 bases, J lost 4 bases, and 8 bases stayed unmatched. The CDR3 consists of 15 residues. CDR1 and CDR2 from the germline V gene are SGDLS and YYNGEE. The CDR3 DNA is TGTGCCAGCAGCGCCGGGACAGGTAAAGGCACTGAAGCTTTCTTT. Translating it yields CASSAGTGKGTEAFF.

This chain connects TRBV19 to TRBJ2-1, with 13 positions matching TRBD2. J gave up 5 bases and V 7 bases, and 8 bases lay outside the gene matches. Germline loops: CDR1 LNHDA, CDR2 SQIVND (reference sequence). The CDR3 consists of 16 residues. For the CDR3, the DNA is TGTGCCAGTAAGAAGCCCGGGACTAGCGGGGACAATGAGCAGTTCTTC. This codes for CASKKPGTSGDNEQFF. Filled out from reference TRBV19 and TRBJ2-1, the complete variable domain reads DGGITQSPKYLFRKEGQNVTLSCEQNLNHDAMYWYRQDPGQGLRLIYYSQIVNDFQKGDIAEGYSVSREKKESFPLTVTSAQKNPTAFYLCASKKPGTSGDNEQFFGPGTRLTVL.

As DNA, the CDR3 is TGTGCCAGCAGTGGACAGGGGACCAACTATGGCTACACCTTC. It yields the protein CASSGQGTNYGYTF. The chain couples TRBV2 to TRBJ1-2, with TRBD1 matching over 8 bases. V shed 4 bases and J 2 bases; nucleotides not matched to a gene: 3. This CDR3 spans 14 amino acids. The germline CDR1 and CDR2 sequences are SNHLY and FYNNEI.

The CDR3 spells CASSENVLAGGTQYF. CDR3 nucleotide sequence: TGTGCCAGCAGTGAAAACGTGCTGGCGGGAGGGACCCAGTACTTC. V usage is TRBV2 and J usage is TRBJ2-5; 8 nucleotides align to TRBD2. In germline, CDR1 is SNHLY, CDR2 FYNNEI. With 2 bases clipped from V and 7 bases from J, the junction kept 9 bases outside the gene matches. The CDR3 runs to 15 residues.

This clone was observed a few times. The chain recombines TRBV2 with TRBJ1-2; 7 positions match TRBD1. The germline V gene has CDR1 SNHLY and CDR2 FYNNEI. The length of the CDR3 is 13 residues. The junction had 7 bases not matched to a gene; V was cut back by 4 bases and J by 8 bases. The CDR3 reads CASSVRQGDGYTF. As DNA, the CDR3 is TGTGCCAGCAGTGTAAGGCAGGGGGACGGCTACACCTTC.

This clone was recorded once. The chain links TRBV7-9 to TRBJ1-2, with D perhaps matching TRBD1 (6 bases). This CDR3 is 15 amino acids long. CDR1 SEHNR and CDR2 FQNEAQ come from the germline V gene (reference sequence). V lost 5 bases and J lost 7, with 20 bases in between. CDR3 amino acids: CASSQGQLRDRGYTF. In DNA form, the CDR3 reads TGTGCCAGCAGCCAGGGGCAACTCCGGGACCGTGGCTACACCTTC.

The genes are TRBV7-2 and TRBJ2-3, with D perhaps TRBD2 (5 bases). This CDR3 comprises 13 residues. Trimming shortened V by 2 bases and J by 4 bases, and 7 bases separated the two germline ends. Germline V gene lookup returns CDR1 SGHTA and CDR2 FQGNSA. The CDR3: CASSLMRADTQYF. For the CDR3, the DNA is TGTGCCAGCAGCTTAATGCGGGCAGATACGCAGTATTTT.

This clone appeared a single time. The chain is built from TRBV6-6 and TRBJ1-5, with TRBD1 as a possible D gene (6 bases). Trimming pared 1 base from V and 7 bases from J, leaving 14 bases between. The CDR3 is 15 residues long. Looked up from germline, CDR1 is MNHNY and CDR2 is SVGAGI (reference sequence). In DNA form, the CDR3 reads TGTGCCAGCAGTTACTTACAGGGAAACCAACAGCCCCAGCATTTT. Protein: CASSYLQGNQQPQHF.

This clone was recorded once. This chain connects TRBV21-1 to TRBJ1-1. TRBV21-1 is a documented pseudogene. CDR3 length: 10 amino acids. CDR3 bases: TGTGCCAGCAGCTCCCTTGAAGCTTTCTTT. Translation gives CASSSLEAFF.

This rearrangement joins TRBV19 to TRBJ1-1, with D perhaps matching TRBD1 (6 bases). V was cut by 0 bases and J by 6 bases, with 14 bases left in between. The CDR3 has 15 amino acids. In germline, CDR1 is LNHDA, CDR2 SQIVND (reference sequence). Here the CDR3 DNA reads TGTGCCAGTAGTATAGATGAGTACAGGGAGGCTGAAGCTTTCTTT. Encoded protein: CASSIDEYREAEAFF.

This clone was seen just once. The chain links TRBV5-6 to TRBJ1-3; 9 nucleotides line up with TRBD1. The CDR3 is 18 residues long. V was clipped by 2 bases and J by 1 base; unmatched bases: 10. CDR1 SGHDT and CDR2 YYEEEE come from the germline V gene. The CDR3 bases are TGTGCCAGCAGCTTATTCGGGACAGGGAAATTATCTGGAAACACCATATATTTT. It codes for CASSLFGTGKLSGNTIYF.

The chain joins TRBV6-2 or TRBV6-3 to TRBJ2-2; D gene uncertain. CDR1 is MNHEY and CDR2 is SVGEGT in the germline V gene. The V end lost 7 bases, the J end lost 1 base, and 10 bases lay between the germline ends. This CDR3 has 14 residues. CDR3 in amino acids: CASTPHMNTGELFF. CDR3 DNA sequence: TGTGCCAGCACCCCCCACATGAACACCGGGGAGCTGTTTTTT.

The chain links TRBV7-2 to TRBJ1-5; 11 positions match TRBD1. This CDR3 is 15 amino acids long. The germline gives CDR1 SGHTA, CDR2 FQGNSA. The junction had 4 bases not matched to a gene; V was cut back by 5 bases and J by 4 bases. The chain's CDR3 is CASSPGTGGNQPQHF. CDR3 bases: TGTGCCAGCAGCCCCGGGACAGGGGGTAATCAGCCCCAGCATTTT.

This chain joins TRBV7-6 and TRBJ2-5; no reliable D call. Germline lookup yields CDR1 SGHVS and CDR2 FNYEAQ. V lost 1 base and J 5 bases, leaving 14 bases between the germline ends. This CDR3 contains 15 residues. The CDR3 sequence: CASSLDIDLRETQYF. CDR3 DNA: TGTGCCAGCAGCTTAGATATAGACCTGCGGGAGACCCAGTACTTC.

V and J are TRBV18 and TRBJ1-6, with 10 bases lining up with TRBD1. Germline values: CDR1 KGHSH, CDR2 LQKENI. Unmatched junction bases numbered 12, after V lost 6 bases and J lost 7 bases. This CDR3 contains 17 residues. CDR3 residues: CASSRNTGTGDNSPLHF. The CDR3, as DNA: TGTGCCAGCTCGCGGAATACCGGGACAGGGGACAATTCACCCCTCCACTTT.